This T cell receptor beta chain derives from a study of graft-versus-host responses after intestinal transplantation (dated by TCRdb to the early 2020s). As for the study more broadly: The transplants that recipients received were multivisceral, liver-intestinal, or isolated intestinal. Anti-thymocyte globulin induction was given to all recipients, followed by maintenance tacrolimus and steroids for about 3 years. After intestinal transplantation, graft-versus-host and host-versus-graft alloreactive T cell clones in the graft, circulation and bone marrow were tracked using bulk TCR-beta CDR3 sequencing. To identify alloreactive clones, pre-transplant mixed lymphocyte reaction products were sequenced and then compared with unstimulated pre-transplant donor and recipient T cells. A cohort of more than 20 intestinal transplant recipients, including one retransplant, was enrolled, and a few patients lacking pretransplant specimens were excluded. A peak of at least 4% donor T cells among recipient peripheral blood mononuclear cells was the definition used for donor T cell macrochimerism. Rather than being sequenced by the commercial service, samples from a few later patients were sequenced in-house on an Illumina MiSeq and processed with MiXCR.

What the time point label conveys for this sample: cells obtained before transplantation from donor or recipient. CD3+CD4+ and CD3+CD8+ populations were FACS-sorted from unstimulated pre-transplant donor and recipient cells taken from spleen or lymph nodes. The CDR3 runs 13 amino acids, cysteine and phenylalanine included. CDR3 DNA is the only sequence kept; it has 39 bases, read in frame from the first base. The germline V gene encodes CDR1 SGHVS and CDR2 FQNEAQ. The V end loses 7 bases and the J end loses 0 bases, and a stretch of 7 bases separates them. The protocol used for the library was the immunoSEQ multiplex PCR assay. For most patients, genomic DNA was isolated using the Qiagen DNeasy Blood and Tissue Kit and was shipped frozen to Adaptive Biotechnologies for TCR sequencing. Adaptive Biotechnologies carried out high-throughput TCR-beta CDR3 sequencing of genomic DNA for most patients. On the authors' methods: Adaptive's ImmunoSEQ software supplied the TCR sequencing data for 15 to 20 patients, while MiXCR and VDJtools were used to process three other patients. To correct CD4 versus CD8 sorting errors, sequences present in both subsets at a frequency ratio below 5:1 were removed. CDR3 nucleotide sequences shared by donor and recipient were removed because the origin of these sequences could not be assigned. To be classed as alloreactive, a clone needed at least 2-fold expansion over unstimulated cells and a minimum CFSE-low frequency of 0.002% (template counts) or 0.001% (read counts). Clones were considered mappable if detected in sequenced pre-transplant spleen, lymph node, or MLR CFSE-low populations of the donor or recipient. The cumulative frequency of alloreactive clones was calculated as a percentage of all sequences, weighted by copy number. TCRdb limited this immuneACCESS table to in-frame rearrangements with V and J called. A share of clones is missing; checked studies link under half to unresolved V genes, and the rest is unexplained. The V and J calls and clone size are taken from that table; D and trimming were inferred from the DNA. Present in this sample are about 120,000 clones, over 75% of which were seen just once. Jointly, the top ten make up about 0.18% of the sample.

General study outcomes and caveats: Peak levels of circulating GvH clones were associated with declines in HvG clones early after transplant. The conclusions were limited by the relatively low number and heterogeneity of the intestinal transplant patients. GvH clones were found in recipient bone marrow, and some of the GvH clones appeared earlier in ileal mucosa or blood, which is consistent with an intestinal mucosal origin. Patients with donor T cell macrochimerism had high GvH to HvG T cell clonal ratios in their allografts.

In its sample, this clone was seen once. Its antigen is currently not known. No much larger clone exists at a distance of one base, and base qualities are not known. This sequence originates from a human donor who received an intestinal transplant. The sequencing here drew on unstimulated CD4+ T cells sorted from spleen or lymph node cells, taken before intestinal transplant. The sequence joins TRBV7-8 to TRBJ1-3, with the D segment identity uncertain. This receptor carries the CDR3 CASTEVSGNTIYF. In nucleotide form, the sequence is TGTGCCAGCACCGAGGTCTCTGGAAACACCATATATTTT. The full variable domain, completed from the reference TRBV7-8 and TRBJ1-3 proteins outside the CDR3, reads GAGVSQSPRYKVAKRGQDVALRCDPISGHVSLFWYQQALGQGPEFLTYFQNEAQLDKSGLPSDRFFAERPEGSVSTLKIQRTQQEDSAVYLCASTEVSGNTIYFGEGSWLTVV.